This TCR beta chain came from a study of blood T cell repertoires in COVID-19. Study-level background: The cDNA or gDNA used as material had been derived from T cells, B-cell-depleted T cells, or PBMCs.

This clone was seen just once. In the study's own analysis: Using reference gene primer amplification, nucleated cell counts were estimated. TCRdb's copy holds only in-frame clones and misses some; the assay was immunoSEQ multiplex PCR. Clone size and the V and J calls come from that table; the DNA yielded D and trimming. The sample lists approximately 160,000 clones; around four fifths were seen once. Looked up from germline, CDR1 is SGHNT and CDR2 is YYREEE (reference sequence). The CDR3 has 15 amino acids. V dropped 0 bases and J dropped 3; count of bases not matched to a gene: 5. J is TRBJ1-1 and V is TRBV5-4, with 7 nucleotides matching TRBD1. This TCR was sampled from a man between 65 and 85 years old with acute or convalescent COVID-19. The sample was peripheral blood. The CDR3: CASSLERGRDTEAFF. CDR3 bases: TGTGCCAGCAGCTTGGAGAGGGGGCGGGACACTGAAGCTTTCTTT.